The clone carrying this T cell receptor beta chain was recorded a few times. Primers for the PCR totalled 60 Vbeta and 13 Jbeta. Some clones are missing from TCRdb's copy, which holds only in-frame ones; the method was immunoSEQ multiplex PCR. The sample shows about 150,000 clones, 85% of them seen only once. With V trimmed by 4 bases and J by 4 bases, 0 bases remained unmatched. This CDR3 spans 14 amino acids. Germline-derived CDR1 and CDR2 are SGHTA and FQGNSA. These data are taken from a study of cytomegalovirus exposure and HLA in healthy donors. Background on the study: Among the roughly 400 genotyped donors, 70% to 90% were placed in the Caucasian-associated ancestry cluster.

Sequencing was done on a sample of PBMCs. The source is a boy aged 2-9 years in good health and CMV-seronegative. This sequence joins TRBV7-2 and TRBJ1-5, with TRBD1 identical over 11 bases. This chain's CDR3 is CASSWDRGNQPQHF. In DNA form, the CDR3 reads TGTGCCAGCAGCTGGGACAGGGGGAATCAGCCCCAGCATTTT.